The following is a T cell receptor beta chain sequence with its context. The antigen remains undetermined. The CDR3 spans 17 residues. Trimming removed 1 base from V and 3 bases from J; junction bases left unmatched: 10. Per the germline V gene, CDR1 is SEHNR and CDR2 is FQNEAQ (reference sequence). The data were obtained in a study of cytomegalovirus exposure and HLA in healthy donors. Whole-study results and caveats: Exclusion as indistinguishable affected some V segments, including TRBV6-2 and TRBV6-3. CMV serostatus alone was available as immune exposure information.

The PCR had 60 Vbeta and 13 Jbeta primers. TCRdb's table, derived via immunoSEQ multiplex PCR, lists solely in-frame clones and lacks some. The sample includes about 120,000 clones, 60% to 70% seen only once; the top ten take 9.5%. This receptor was obtained from a woman in her forties in good health and CMV-seropositive. The chain uses TRBV7-9 and TRBJ1-2, with 8 bases fitting TRBD1. Sequenced sample: PBMCs. The CDR3 coding sequence is TGTGCCAGCAGCTTAGGACTAACAGGGGGTATCTACTATGGCTACACCTTC. Protein sequence: CASSLGLTGGIYYGYTF.